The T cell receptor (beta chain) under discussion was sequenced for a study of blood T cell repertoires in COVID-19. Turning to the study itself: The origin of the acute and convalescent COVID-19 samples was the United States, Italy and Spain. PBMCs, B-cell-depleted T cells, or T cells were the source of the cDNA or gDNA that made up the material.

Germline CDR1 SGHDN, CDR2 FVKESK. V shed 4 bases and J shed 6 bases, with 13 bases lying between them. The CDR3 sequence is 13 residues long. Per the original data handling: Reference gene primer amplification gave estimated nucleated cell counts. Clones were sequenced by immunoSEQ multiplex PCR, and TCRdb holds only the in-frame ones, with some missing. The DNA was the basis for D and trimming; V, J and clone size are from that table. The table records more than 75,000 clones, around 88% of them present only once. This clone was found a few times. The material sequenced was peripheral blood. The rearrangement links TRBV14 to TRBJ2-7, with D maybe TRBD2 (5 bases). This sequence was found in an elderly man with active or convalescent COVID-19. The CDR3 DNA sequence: TGTGCCAGCAGCCGGCCAACGGGGAGCGAGCAGTACTTC. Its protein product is CASSRPTGSEQYF. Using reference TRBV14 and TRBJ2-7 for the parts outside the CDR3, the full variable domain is EAGVTQFPSHSVIEKGQTVTLRCDPISGHDNLYWYRRVMGKEIKFLLHFVKESKQDESGMPNNRFLAERTGGTYSTLKVQPAELEDSGVYFCASSRPTGSEQYFGPGTRLTVT.